One and the same sample provided the 13 T cell receptor beta chains below, sequenced in a study of shared clonotypes between healthy human individuals. Here immunoSEQ multiplex PCR was the method, and the copy in TCRdb shows in-frame clones only, minus some. The sample contains almost 750,000 clones, over 55% of which appear only once. The specimen was memory CD4+ T cells sorted from blood. The subset was: CD45RA-negative fraction. The receptors were sampled from a woman aged 25 to 39 in good health.

This clone was counted between two and nine times. The J gene is TRBJ2-5, the V gene TRBV5-6, with 9 bases aligning to TRBD2. Germline CDR1 and CDR2: SGHDT and YYEEEE. The CDR3 totals 16 residues. With 2 bases clipped from V and 3 bases from J, the junction kept 8 bases outside the gene matches. CDR3 sequence (DNA): TGTGCCAGCAGCTTTTGGTCTAGCGGGAATAAAGAGACCCAGTACTTC. This sequence encodes CASSFWSSGNKETQYF.

The genes are TRBV28 and TRBJ2-4; D may be TRBD2 (5 bases). Looked up from germline, CDR1 is MDHEN and CDR2 is SYDVKM. The CDR3 is 16 amino acids. V was shortened by 5 bases and J by 1 base, with 15 bases between the two germline ends. CDR3 nucleotides: TGTGCCAGCAGTCCCTCCCAGGACTTGGCCAAAAACATTCAGTACTTC. The encoded protein is CASSPSQDLAKNIQYF.

The chain combines TRBV28 with TRBJ1-2, with a weak D call TRBD1 (5 bases). V lost 4 bases and J 4 bases, leaving 7 bases between the germline ends. Per the germline V gene, CDR1 is MDHEN and CDR2 is SYDVKM. CDR3 length equals 12 residues. The CDR3 DNA reads TGTGCCAGCAGTTGGCAGGGCTATGGCTACACCTTC. Protein sequence: CASSWQGYGYTF.

This chain joins TRBV11-2 and TRBJ2-3; TRBD2 might be the D (5 bases). This CDR3 has 12 residues. Germline V gene sequence: CDR1 SGHAT, CDR2 FQNNGV. V was pared by 3 bases and J by 7 bases, with 8 bases between. The CDR3 sequence: CASSFVANTQYF. CDR3 nucleotides: TGTGCCAGCAGCTTCGTAGCGAATACGCAGTATTTT.

Comments on this clone: Compared with germline, one end of the junction differs, possibly owing to a read error. The rearrangement joins TRBV2 to TRBJ2-1; 7 nucleotides agree with TRBD1. Germline V gives CDR1 SNHLY, CDR2 FYNNEI. This CDR3 contains 14 residues. CDR3 residues: CATSPGTVDNEQFF. In DNA form, the CDR3 reads TGTGCCACCAGTCCCGGGACAGTGGACAATGAGCAGTTCTTC. The full variable domain, with the rest looked up from reference TRBV2 and TRBJ2-1, is EPEVTQTPSHQVTQMGQEVILRCVPISNHLYFYWYRQILGQKVEFLVSFYNNEISEKSEIFDDQFSVERPDGSNFTLKIRSTKLEDSAMYFCATSPGTVDNEQFFGPGTRLTVL.

The chain combines TRBV27 with TRBJ2-1; 8 nucleotides line up with TRBD1. The length of the CDR3 is 15 residues. CDR1 is MNHEY, CDR2 SMNVEV, per germline (reference sequence). J lost 4 bases, V lost 5 bases, and 7 bases had no gene match. The CDR3 DNA sequence: TGTGCCAGCAGTCTTAGACAGGGGCGGTACAATGAGCAGTTCTTC. It specifies CASSLRQGRYNEQFF.

The V gene is TRBV6-1, the J gene TRBJ1-5; D remains ambiguous. Germline CDR1 is MNHNS and CDR2 is SASEGT. The CDR3 runs to 15 residues. Between the trimmed V and J ends, which lost 5 bases and 3 bases, there was a span of 14 bases. The CDR3 bases are TGTGCCAGCAGTTTGAACATTCGGCCCAATCAGCCCCAGCATTTT. Its protein is CASSLNIRPNQPQHF.

V is TRBV28 and J is TRBJ2-1; D is undetermined. CDR1 is MDHEN, CDR2 SYDVKM, per germline. Trimming stripped 6 bases from V and 3 bases from J, with 9 bases between. This CDR3 region has 13 residues. The CDR3, as DNA: TGTGCCAGCAGGCGCGACAACTACAATGAGCAGTTCTTC. Translated, it gives CASRRDNYNEQFF.

This clone showed up just a few times. The chain employs TRBV5-6 and TRBJ2-7; D is perhaps TRBD2 (7 bases). In germline, CDR1 is SGHDT, CDR2 YYEEEE. This CDR3 region has 16 residues. V dropped 4 bases and J dropped 6 bases, with 23 bases sitting between them. The CDR3 DNA reads TGTGCCAGCAGCCTGAGGGGGGGTGATTGGAGGGGCGAGCAGTACTTC. This translates into CASSLRGGDWRGEQYF.

CDR3 sequence: CASATGFVDSQPQHF. DNA of the CDR3: TGTGCCAGCGCTACAGGGTTTGTTGATAGCCAGCCCCAGCATTTT. The chain couples TRBV19 to TRBJ1-5; a possible D gene is TRBD1 (6 bases). CDR1 and CDR2 (germline): LNHDA, SQIVND (reference sequence). There are 15 residues in the CDR3. The V gene lost 9 bases and the J gene lost 7 bases, with 22 bases spanning the gap. The full variable domain, its missing parts supplied by reference TRBV19 and TRBJ1-5, is DGGITQSPKYLFRKEGQNVTLSCEQNLNHDAMYWYRQDPGQGLRLIYYSQIVNDFQKGDIAEGYSVSREKKESFPLTVTSAQKNPTAFYLCASATGFVDSQPQHFGDGTRLSIL.

This clone has a single count. The chain combines TRBV4-1 with TRBJ2-1; D is perhaps TRBD2 (6 bases). CDR1 and CDR2 from the germline V gene are MGHRA and YSYEKL. Trimming removed 0 bases from V and 7 bases from J, with 16 bases in between. The CDR3 extends over 16 amino acids. The CDR3 protein is CASSQDYSAGGNEQFF. The CDR3 nucleotides are TGCGCCAGCAGCCAAGATTATTCAGCGGGTGGGAATGAGCAGTTCTTC.

V gene TRBV30 combines with J gene TRBJ2-7; 13 positions match TRBD2. The CDR3 has 12 residues. Germline-derived CDR1 and CDR2 are GTSNPN and SVGIG (reference sequence). V was pared by 7 bases and J by 6 bases, with 3 bases of the junction left unmatched. CDR3: CAYGLAGVEQYF. The CDR3 DNA sequence: TGTGCCTATGGACTAGCGGGAGTCGAGCAGTACTTC.

This clone appeared many times. The chain carries TRBV29-1 and TRBJ1-1, with a tentative D call TRBD1 (5 bases). CDR3 size: 15 residues. Trimming took off 0 bases at V and 11 bases at J, with 22 bases between the two ends. CDR1 SQVTM and CDR2 ANQGSEA come from the germline V gene. CDR3 sequence (DNA): TGCAGCGTTGAAGAGCTCCGAGGGGTGGGCCTGGGGGCTTTCTTT. Its protein product is CSVEELRGVGLGAFF.